This T cell receptor beta chain originates from a study of CD8 T cells in Susac syndrome. With random hexamers, roughly 0.45 to 1 ug RNA was reverse transcribed. Amplification of TCR beta CDR3 by immunoSEQ multiplex PCR spanned 54 Vbeta and 13 Jbeta. TCRdb independently ran MiXCR on the immunoSEQ multiplex PCR reads; one entry per CDR3 protein. Here the sample spans approximately 80,000 distinct CDR3 sequences, roughly nine tenths being singletons. V gave up 8 bases and J gave up 2 bases, with 14 bases separating them. CDR1 is SGHVS and CDR2 is FNYEAQ in the germline V gene. This CDR3 has 14 residues.

Sequencing was done on a sample of CD8+ T cells from PBMCs. The chain has TRBV7-6 and TRBJ2-3, with D perhaps being TRBD1 or TRBD2 (7 bases each). The receptor was isolated from a human donor with multiple sclerosis. Written as DNA, the CDR3 is TGTGCCAGCGTCCCAGGGGGGGCCACAGATACGCAGTATTTT. This codes for CASVPGGATDTQYF.